This is a list of T cell receptor beta chains from one sample in a study of shared clonotypes between healthy human individuals. The repertoire was sequenced with immunoSEQ multiplex PCR; TCRdb's copy has only in-frame clones and lacks some. The sample holds approximately 2.4 million clones, nearly 97% seen once. The material sequenced was naive CD4+ T cells sorted from blood. The receptors come from a man between 18 and 35 years old in good health. Both conserved end residues are part of each CDR3. D genes are given only for firm matches. Clone size is stated in some rows and not others, as once, few, many or a class when expanded.

J gene: TRBJ1-4
V gene: TRBV10-3
clone size: .
D gene: .
CDR3 DNA: TGTGCCATCAGTCAGGGGATGTCTAATGAAAAACTGTTTTTT
CDR3 protein: CAISQGMSNEKLFF

J gene: TRBJ1-5
V gene: TRBV1
clone size: .
D gene: .
CDR3 DNA: TGCACCAGCAGCCAACAAGGGACAGGGCCTAGCAATCAGCCCCAGCATTTT
CDR3 protein: CTSSQQGTGPSNQPQHF

J gene: TRBJ2-5
V gene: TRBV7-2
clone size: .
D gene: .
CDR3 DNA: TGTGCCAGCAGCTTTTACGGAGAGCAAGAGACCCAGTACTTC
CDR3 protein: CASSFYGEQETQYF

J gene: TRBJ1-2
V gene: TRBV4-3
clone size: .
D gene: TRBD1
CDR3 DNA: TGCGCCAGCAGCCAGGCACAGGGGGTCCACTATGGCTACACCTTC
CDR3 protein: CASSQAQGVHYGYTF

J gene: TRBJ1-1
V gene: TRBV29-1
clone size: .
D gene: .
CDR3 DNA: TGCAGCAGTCCGGGGGGGAGCGGCACTGAAGCTTTCTTT
CDR3 protein: CSSPGGSGTEAFF

J gene: TRBJ1-5
V gene: TRBV6-1
clone size: .
D gene: .
CDR3 DNA: TGTGCCAGCAGTGAAGCTGTGTGGACGATGTACAATCAGCCCCAGCATTTT
CDR3 protein: CASSEAVWTMYNQPQHF

J gene: TRBJ1-6
V gene: TRBV6-1
clone size: .
D gene: .
CDR3 DNA: TGTGCCAGCAGTGTACTAGGGGTATCTAATTCACCCCTCCACTTT
CDR3 protein: CASSVLGVSNSPLHF

J gene: TRBJ2-7
V gene: TRBV30
clone size: .
D gene: .
CDR3 DNA: TGTGCCTGGAGTATCATGGACGAGCAGTACTTC
CDR3 protein: CAWSIMDEQYF

J gene: TRBJ2-3
V gene: TRBV7-2
clone size: .
D gene: TRBD2
CDR3 DNA: TGTGCCAGCAGCTTACGGACTAGCGGATCCTTTAAAAAAGATACGCAGTATTTT
CDR3 protein: CASSLRTSGSFKKDTQYF

J gene: TRBJ2-7
V gene: TRBV7-9
clone size: .
D gene: TRBD2
CDR3 DNA: TGTGCCAGCAGCTTAGAAGGGACTAGCGCACTTTCCCGGGCCCACGAGCAGTACTTC
CDR3 protein: CASSLEGTSALSRAHEQYF

J gene: TRBJ2-3
V gene: TRBV5-1
clone size: .
D gene: TRBD1
CDR3 DNA: TGCGCCAGCAGCCGAAAGACAGGGGGCGAAGATACGCAGTATTTT
CDR3 protein: CASSRKTGGEDTQYF

J gene: TRBJ2-3
V gene: TRBV7-3
clone size: .
D gene: .
CDR3 DNA: TGTGCCAGCAGCCTAGGACAGACCACAGATACGCAGTATTTT
CDR3 protein: CASSLGQTTDTQYF

J gene: TRBJ2-1
V gene: TRBV19
clone size: .
D gene: .
CDR3 DNA: TGTGCCAGTAGTCCCTCCGTTGTAGGGCTGGTGTACAATGAGCAGTTCTTC
CDR3 protein: CASSPSVVGLVYNEQFF

J gene: TRBJ2-5
V gene: TRBV9
clone size: .
D gene: TRBD1
CDR3 DNA: TGTGCCAGCAGCCCCGGGGACAGGGATCCGGAGACCCAGTACTTC
CDR3 protein: CASSPGDRDPETQYF

J gene: TRBJ2-7
V gene: TRBV6-5
clone size: .
D gene: TRBD2
CDR3 DNA: TGTGCCAGCATTGTCGGGACTAGCGAATACGAGCAGTACTTC
CDR3 protein: CASIVGTSEYEQYF

J gene: TRBJ2-3
V gene: TRBV5-4
clone size: .
D gene: .
CDR3 DNA: TGTGCCAGCAGCCCGCCGGGATCAGGCACAGATACGCAGTATTTT
CDR3 protein: CASSPPGSGTDTQYF

J gene: TRBJ2-2
V gene: TRBV30
clone size: .
D gene: TRBD2
CDR3 DNA: TGTGCCTGGAGAGGCCCAGCGGGATACACCGGGGAGCTGTTTTTT
CDR3 protein: CAWRGPAGYTGELFF

J gene: TRBJ1-1
V gene: TRBV12-5
clone size: .
D gene: .
CDR3 DNA: TGTGCTAGTGGTTTGGTAGTCGGGCAGGGAGGGACTGAAGCTTTCTTT
CDR3 protein: CASGLVVGQGGTEAFF

J gene: TRBJ1-6
V gene: TRBV5-1
clone size: .
D gene: TRBD1
CDR3 DNA: TGCGCCAGCAGCTTGAGTCCACAGGGGGCGGACTTTAATTCACCCCTCCACTTT
CDR3 protein: CASSLSPQGADFNSPLHF

J gene: TRBJ2-5
V gene: TRBV18
clone size: .
D gene: .
CDR3 DNA: TGTGCCAGCTACAACACCCAGGTCCAAGAGGCCCAGTACTTC
CDR3 protein: CASYNTQVQEAQYF

J gene: TRBJ2-1
V gene: TRBV6-5
clone size: .
D gene: TRBD2
CDR3 DNA: TGTGCCAGCGGACTAGCGGGGACCAATGAGCAGTTCTTC
CDR3 protein: CASGLAGTNEQFF

J gene: TRBJ2-5
V gene: TRBV11-2
clone size: .
D gene: TRBD2
CDR3 DNA: TGTGCCAGCAGCTTAGGGACTAGCGGGGCCGGGCAAGAGACCCAGTACTTC
CDR3 protein: CASSLGTSGAGQETQYF

J gene: TRBJ2-7
V gene: TRBV28
clone size: .
D gene: TRBD2
CDR3 DNA: TGTGCCAGCAGTTCCCCGGGAGGGACGGTTTCCTACGAGCAGTACTTC
CDR3 protein: CASSSPGGTVSYEQYF

J gene: TRBJ1-6
V gene: TRBV7-9
clone size: .
D gene: .
CDR3 DNA: TGTGCCAGCAGCTCATCTGGGGGGTACTCCTATAATTCACCCCTCCACTTT
CDR3 protein: CASSSSGGYSYNSPLHF

J gene: TRBJ1-5
V gene: TRBV27
clone size: .
D gene: .
CDR3 DNA: TGTGCCAGCAGTTTAGAGCGGCCGGGCAATCAGCCCCAGCATTTT
CDR3 protein: CASSLERPGNQPQHF

J gene: TRBJ2-3
V gene: TRBV6-1
clone size: .
D gene: TRBD2
CDR3 DNA: TGTGCCAGCAGGAGGGAGCGGGGGCGGTCGGATACGCAGTATTTT
CDR3 protein: CASRRERGRSDTQYF

J gene: TRBJ1-5
V gene: TRBV5-8
clone size: .
D gene: .
CDR3 DNA: TGTGCCAGCAGCTTGAGCCAGCCCCAGCATTTT
CDR3 protein: CASSLSQPQHF

J gene: TRBJ1-5
V gene: TRBV5-3
clone size: .
D gene: .
CDR3 DNA: TGTGCCAGAAGCTTGGGACACCTCATCGGGGCCCAGCATTTT
CDR3 protein: CARSLGHLIGAQHF

J gene: TRBJ2-7
V gene: TRBV4-3
clone size: .
D gene: TRBD1
CDR3 DNA: TGCGCCAGCAGCCAAGAATGGGGACAGAGTAGCTCCTACGAGCAGTACTTC
CDR3 protein: CASSQEWGQSSSYEQYF

J gene: TRBJ1-5
V gene: TRBV28
clone size: .
D gene: .
CDR3 DNA: TGTGCCAGCAGTTCGTATAGCAATCAGCCCCAGCATTTT
CDR3 protein: CASSSYSNQPQHF

J gene: TRBJ1-3
V gene: TRBV7-9
clone size: .
D gene: TRBD1
CDR3 DNA: TGTGCCAGCAGCACGACAGGGTTGGGAAACACCATATATTTT
CDR3 protein: CASSTTGLGNTIYF

J gene: TRBJ2-3
V gene: TRBV19
clone size: once
D gene: TRBD2
CDR3 DNA: TGTGCCAGTAGTGACCTAGCGGGAGGGCGCACAGATACGCAGTATTTT
CDR3 protein: CASSDLAGGRTDTQYF

J gene: TRBJ1-2
V gene: TRBV2
clone size: .
D gene: .
CDR3 DNA: TGTGCCAGCATCCCGGGGGGGATCTATGGCTACACCTTC
CDR3 protein: CASIPGGIYGYTF

J gene: TRBJ1-6
V gene: TRBV2
clone size: .
D gene: .
CDR3 DNA: TGTGCCAGCAGGGACACGTATAATTCACCCCTCCACTTT
CDR3 protein: CASRDTYNSPLHF

J gene: TRBJ2-5
V gene: TRBV5-4
clone size: .
D gene: .
CDR3 DNA: TGTGCCAGCGGAACTGGGGGGGAGACCCAGTACTTC
CDR3 protein: CASGTGGETQYF

J gene: TRBJ2-5
V gene: TRBV7-8
clone size: .
D gene: TRBD1
CDR3 DNA: TGTGCCAGCAGCTTAGATTCCGGACAGGGGGCAATCGGTAGGTCAGAGACCCAGTACTTC
CDR3 protein: CASSLDSGQGAIGRSETQYF

J gene: TRBJ1-4
V gene: TRBV19
clone size: .
D gene: .
CDR3 DNA: TGTGGGAGGCCGAAGCATAATGAAAAACTGTTTTTT
CDR3 protein: CGRPKHNEKLFF

J gene: TRBJ2-7
V gene: TRBV4-3
clone size: once
D gene: .
CDR3 DNA: TGCGCCAGCAGCCAGGGTTGGGGAGTTTACGAGCAGTACTTC
CDR3 protein: CASSQGWGVYEQYF

J gene: TRBJ1-2
V gene: TRBV18
clone size: .
D gene: TRBD1
CDR3 DNA: TGTGCCAGCTCACCAGGACAGGGGGGTGGCTACACCTTC
CDR3 protein: CASSPGQGGGYTF

J gene: TRBJ2-1
V gene: TRBV14
clone size: once
D gene: TRBD1
CDR3 DNA: TGTGCCAGCAGCCAAGGGGGACAGGTAACCAACAATGAGCAGTTCTTC
CDR3 protein: CASSQGGQVTNNEQFF

J gene: TRBJ1-6
V gene: TRBV5-4
clone size: once
D gene: .
CDR3 DNA: TGTGCCAGCAGACCCGAAGGCTCCTATAATTCACCCCTCCACTTT
CDR3 protein: CASRPEGSYNSPLHF

J gene: TRBJ2-7
V gene: TRBV19
clone size: .
D gene: .
CDR3 DNA: TGTGCCAGTAGTATAGTTGAGGGGTTCGACGAGCAGTACTTC
CDR3 protein: CASSIVEGFDEQYF

J gene: TRBJ1-2
V gene: TRBV19
clone size: .
D gene: .
CDR3 DNA: TGTGCCAGTAGCCCAATTGGACAGAGAAATGGCTACACCTTC
CDR3 protein: CASSPIGQRNGYTF

J gene: TRBJ2-7
V gene: TRBV7-9
clone size: .
D gene: .
CDR3 DNA: TGTGCCAGCAGCTTAGAGATTTACGAGCAGTACTTC
CDR3 protein: CASSLEIYEQYF

J gene: TRBJ1-3
V gene: TRBV9
clone size: .
D gene: .
CDR3 DNA: TGTGCCAGCGGCCGGGACACGAGCTCTGGAAACACCATATATTTT
CDR3 protein: CASGRDTSSGNTIYF

J gene: TRBJ2-7
V gene: TRBV19
clone size: .
D gene: .
CDR3 DNA: TGTGCCAGTAGTCCGGGACACCCATACGAGCAGTACTTC
CDR3 protein: CASSPGHPYEQYF

J gene: TRBJ2-1
V gene: TRBV5-1
clone size: .
D gene: TRBD2
CDR3 DNA: TGCGCCAGCAGCTTCCCAGGAATAGCGGGGGGGTATGAGCAGTTCTTC
CDR3 protein: CASSFPGIAGGYEQFF

J gene: TRBJ2-7
V gene: TRBV9
clone size: .
D gene: .
CDR3 DNA: TGTGCCAGCAGCCCAGAGACTAGTAGGGAGCAGTACTTC
CDR3 protein: CASSPETSREQYF

J gene: TRBJ2-3
V gene: TRBV2
clone size: .
D gene: TRBD2
CDR3 DNA: TGTGCCAGCTCAAGGACTAGCGGGGTAACAGATACGCAGTATTTT
CDR3 protein: CASSRTSGVTDTQYF